A single sample gave rise to the 28 T cell receptor beta chains below, sequenced in a study of graft-versus-host responses after intestinal transplantation. These TCRs' antigens remain unknown. The table came from immunoSEQ multiplex PCR; TCRdb's copy has only in-frame clones and leaves some out. The sample lists about 100,000 clones; roughly 84% were seen once. The starting material was unstimulated CD4+ T cells sorted from spleen or lymph node cells, obtained before intestinal transplant. The receptors here all came from a human donor who received an intestinal transplant.

V gene TRBV5-5 combines with J gene TRBJ1-2; 9 bases agree with TRBD1. The CDR3 covers 17 residues. The V segment lost 0 bases and the J segment 5 bases; nucleotides outside the gene matches: 11. Germline-derived CDR1 and CDR2 are SGHKS and YYEKEE (reference sequence). CDR3: CASSLGDRVGAGYGYTF. As DNA, the CDR3 is TGTGCCAGCAGCTTGGGGGACAGGGTAGGAGCGGGGTATGGCTACACCTTC. The whole variable domain, remainder taken from reference TRBV5-5 and TRBJ1-2, is DAGVTQSPTHLIKTRGQQVTLRCSPISGHKSVSWYQQVLGQGPQFIFQYYEKEERGRGNFPDRFSARQFPNYSSELNVNALLLGDSALYLCASSLGDRVGAGYGYTFGSGTRLTVV.

In its sample, this clone was seen a few times. This chain connects TRBV6-5 to TRBJ1-2, with D possibly being TRBD1 (6 bases). V lost 2 bases to trimming and J lost 7 bases, with 17 bases between them. This CDR3 has 15 residues. Germline V gene sequence: CDR1 MNHEY, CDR2 SVGAGI. CDR3 sequence: CASSYAGTGTTGYTF. Written as DNA, the CDR3 is TGTGCCAGCAGTTACGCCGGAACAGGGACTACTGGCTACACCTTC.

The V gene is TRBV5-4, the J gene TRBJ1-4; a possible D gene is TRBD1 (6 bases). Deletions cut 4 bases from V and 8 bases from J, with 9 bases between. In germline, CDR1 is SGHNT, CDR2 YYREEE (reference sequence). This CDR3 region has 12 residues. CDR3 DNA sequence: TGTGCCAGCAGCGTACAGGGCGAAAAACTGTTTTTT. Its translation is CASSVQGEKLFF.

This clone has a handful of counts. The J gene is TRBJ1-2, the V gene TRBV7-9, with 8 bases that match TRBD1. Germline values: CDR1 SEHNR, CDR2 FQNEAQ (reference sequence). V was clipped by 5 bases and J by 8 bases; unmatched bases: 19. The CDR3 sequence is 17 residues long. The CDR3 here is CASSPTVGGQASGGYTF. CDR3 bases: TGTGCCAGCAGCCCGACTGTCGGGGGACAGGCCTCTGGGGGCTACACCTTC.

The chain carries TRBV2 and TRBJ1-5; D unclear. CDR1 SNHLY and CDR2 FYNNEI come from the germline V gene. V was cut by 2 bases and J by 4 bases, with 6 bases left in between. The CDR3 totals 13 residues. CDR3 bases: TGTGCCAGCAGTGAAAGGATAAATCAGCCCCAGCATTTT. Translation: CASSERINQPQHF.

The chain uses TRBV7-3 and TRBJ1-2, with D possibly being TRBD1 (6 bases). V lost 6 bases, J lost 8 bases, and 16 bases lay in between. Germline CDR1 is SGHTA and CDR2 is FQGTGA. The CDR3 length is 13 residues. The CDR3 region is CASSTGPGQGYTF. DNA of the CDR3: TGTGCCAGCAGTACGGGACCCGGACAGGGCTACACCTTC.

V is TRBV6-6 and J is TRBJ2-7; 7 nucleotides agree with TRBD2. The last part of the DNA fits TRBJ2-1 better; the J call may be wrong. Germline lookup yields CDR1 MNHNY and CDR2 SVGAGI (reference sequence). The CDR3 covers 14 residues. The CDR3 bases are TGTGCCAGCACTGGGACTAAAAACTACAATGAGCAGTTCTTC. It encodes CASTGTKNYNEQFF.

V gene TRBV7-6 combines with J gene TRBJ1-6; TRBD1 agrees at 8 bases. The length of the CDR3 is 16 residues. V dropped 1 base and J dropped 8; count of bases not matched to a gene: 7. Germline values: CDR1 SGHVS, CDR2 FNYEAQ. The CDR3 DNA reads TGTGCCAGCAGCTTAGAACCAGGGGGCGAAGATTCACCCCTCCACTTT. This translates into CASSLEPGGEDSPLHF.

The rearrangement links TRBV5-1 to TRBJ1-3; a possible D gene is TRBD1 (6 bases). The germline gives CDR1 SGHRS, CDR2 YFSETQ. V lost 3 bases and J 0 bases, leaving 7 bases between the germline ends. The CDR3 totals 14 residues. As DNA, the CDR3 is TGCGCCAGCAGCTCGGGACACTCTGGAAACACCATATATTTT. It is translated as CASSSGHSGNTIYF.

This clone has just a few counts. This chain links TRBV5-1 with TRBJ2-1, with 8 bases that match TRBD2. Trimming cost V 4 bases and J 6 bases; bases outside gene matches: 9. The CDR3 runs to 15 residues. Germline V CDR1 and CDR2: SGHRS, YFSETQ. CDR3 sequence: CASSPVSGSFNEQFF. CDR3 DNA sequence: TGCGCCAGCAGCCCTGTGAGCGGGAGTTTCAATGAGCAGTTCTTC.

The CDR3 DNA follows: TGCGCCAGCAGCTTGGTTGGCGCGGGAGAAAATGAGCAGTTCTTC. As protein: CASSLVGAGENEQFF. The chain links TRBV5-1 to TRBJ2-1, with TRBD2 matching 7 bases. The junction had 7 bases not matched to a gene; V was cut back by 0 bases and J by 7 bases. Germline values: CDR1 SGHRS, CDR2 YFSETQ. This CDR3 comprises 15 residues.

V is TRBV10-1 and J is TRBJ1-6; D is unresolved. CDR3 length equals 12 residues. The V and J ends lost 0 bases and 7 bases respectively, with 1 base between them. Germline V gene sequence: CDR1 WNHNN, CDR2 SYGVQD (reference sequence). Here the CDR3 DNA reads TGCGCCAGCAGTGAGTCGAATTCACCCCTCCACTTT. Translated: CASSESNSPLHF.

The chain couples TRBV6-1 to TRBJ2-5, with D possibly being TRBD1 (6 bases). CDR1 and CDR2 (germline): MNHNS, SASEGT. The ends were cut back, 7 bases at V and 6 bases at J, with 18 bases in the middle. CDR3 size: 14 residues. This CDR3 is CASNRRQVDKTQYF. The CDR3 bases are TGTGCCAGCAATCGTCGACAGGTAGATAAGACCCAGTACTTC.

Concerning this clone itself: Other DNA sequences in the same sample also yield this CDR3. The chain employs TRBV28 and TRBJ1-2; D perhaps matches TRBD1 (6 bases). CDR1 is MDHEN and CDR2 is SYDVKM in the germline V gene. V shed 3 bases and J shed 2 bases, with 10 bases lying between them. The CDR3 runs 14 residues. The CDR3 region is CASSLGAGNYGYTF. CDR3 bases: TGTGCCAGCAGTTTGGGGGCAGGGAACTATGGCTACACCTTC.

The chain links TRBV9 to TRBJ2-1; a possible D gene is TRBD1 (6 bases). Trimming shortened V by 3 bases and J by 5 bases, and 15 bases separated the two germline ends. The germline V gene encodes CDR1 SGDLS and CDR2 YYNGEE. The CDR3 is 15 residues long. In nucleotides, the CDR3 is TGTGCCAGCAGCGGCCGAGGGGGTCAGCACAATGAGCAGTTCTTC. Translated, it gives CASSGRGGQHNEQFF.

Here the CDR3 reads CASSQDGWGANQPQHF. CDR3 coding DNA: TGCGCCAGCAGCCAAGATGGGTGGGGGGCCAATCAGCCCCAGCATTTT. This chain joins TRBV4-1 and TRBJ1-5; D might be TRBD1 (6 bases). From germline, CDR1 is MGHRA and CDR2 YSYEKL. This CDR3 region has 16 residues. Trimming left V 0 bases short and J 3 bases short, with 12 bases between.

This chain joins TRBV7-3 and TRBJ2-1; 7 bases agree with TRBD2. After removal of 4 bases from V and 4 bases from J, the junction contained 7 bases not matched to a gene. Germline V gives CDR1 SGHTA, CDR2 FQGTGA. The CDR3 consists of 15 residues. The CDR3 reads CASSYGGGIYNEQFF. The CDR3 bases are TGTGCCAGCAGCTATGGCGGGGGAATTTACAATGAGCAGTTCTTC.

The chain links TRBV5-1 to TRBJ2-3, with D hard to call. V was shortened by 5 bases and J by 1 base, with 14 bases between the two germline ends. The germline gives CDR1 SGHRS, CDR2 YFSETQ. This CDR3 is built from 15 residues. The CDR3 DNA reads TGCGCCAGCAGGGTGGATCTTCTAGGCACAGATACGCAGTATTTT. It translates to CASRVDLLGTDTQYF.

This chain connects TRBV5-4 to TRBJ1-1; possible D gene TRBD1, 6 bases. In germline, CDR1 is SGHNT, CDR2 YYREEE (reference sequence). The V and J ends lost 2 bases and 2 bases respectively, with 13 bases between them. The CDR3 is made up of 15 amino acids. This CDR3 is CASSLQGRGNTEAFF. The CDR3 bases are TGTGCCAGCAGCTTACAGGGCAGGGGAAACACTGAAGCTTTCTTT.

The DNA for the CDR3 is TGTGCCAGCAGCTTGCCGGTTAACTATGGCTACACCTTC. Its protein is CASSLPVNYGYTF. The chain employs TRBV5-6 and TRBJ1-2, with D uncertain. The V and J ends lost 1 base and 1 base respectively, with 5 bases between them. Germline V CDR1 and CDR2: SGHDT, YYEEEE. CDR3 length: 13 amino acids.

V is TRBV19 and J is TRBJ2-3; 7 bases match TRBD2. Trimming took 3 bases from V and 0 from J; bases not matched to a gene: 3. The CDR3 has 15 residues. Germline CDR1 LNHDA, CDR2 SQIVND (reference sequence). CDR3 residues: CASSIGGTSTDTQYF. The CDR3 DNA follows: TGTGCCAGTAGTATCGGGGGGACTAGCACAGATACGCAGTATTTT. Supplemented by reference TRBV19 and TRBJ2-3, the full variable domain reads DGGITQSPKYLFRKEGQNVTLSCEQNLNHDAMYWYRQDPGQGLRLIYYSQIVNDFQKGDIAEGYSVSREKKESFPLTVTSAQKNPTAFYLCASSIGGTSTDTQYFGPGTRLTVL.

The gene calls are TRBV5-5 and TRBJ1-1, with a tentative D call TRBD1 (6 bases). The CDR3 length is 15 residues. The germline V gene has CDR1 SGHKS and CDR2 YYEKEE (reference sequence). The V and J ends lost 0 bases and 4 bases respectively, with 13 bases between them. Written as DNA, the CDR3 is TGTGCCAGCAGCTTGGGGGCAGGGGCTCTCACTGAAGCTTTCTTT. It yields the protein CASSLGAGALTEAFF.

The chain joins TRBV5-4 to TRBJ2-7; D gene ambiguous. There are 12 residues in the CDR3. Per the germline V gene, CDR1 is SGHNT and CDR2 is YYREEE (reference sequence). The V end was cut by 2 bases, the J end by 5 bases, with 8 bases between. The CDR3 DNA is TGTGCCAGCAGCTTTGGGGTTGACGAGCAGTACTTC. Amino acid sequence: CASSFGVDEQYF.

The chain combines TRBV5-1 with TRBJ2-1, with 9 positions matching TRBD1. Germline-derived CDR1 and CDR2 are SGHRS and YFSETQ. CDR3 length: 14 residues. The junction had 5 bases not matched to a gene; V was cut back by 3 bases and J by 7 bases. The CDR3 here is CASSSGQGRNEQFF. For the CDR3, the DNA is TGCGCCAGCAGCTCTGGACAGGGGAGAAATGAGCAGTTCTTC. The complete variable domain, with remaining parts taken from reference TRBV5-1 and TRBJ2-1, reads KAGVTQTPRYLIKTRGQQVTLSCSPISGHRSVSWYQQTPGQGLQFLFEYFSETQRNKGNFPGRFSGRQFSNSRSEMNVSTLELGDSALYLCASSSGQGRNEQFFGPGTRLTVL.

CDR3 in amino acids: CSGTAYNEQFF. As DNA, the CDR3 is TGCAGTGGGACAGCCTACAATGAGCAGTTCTTC. The chain couples TRBV20-1 to TRBJ2-1, with a tentative D call TRBD1 (6 bases). With 7 bases removed from V and 2 bases from J, the gap between germline ends came to 6 bases. Looked up from germline, CDR1 is DFQATT and CDR2 is SNEGSKA (reference sequence). The CDR3 sequence is 11 residues long.

The V call is TRBV25-1, the J call TRBJ2-3, with D possibly TRBD2 on 5 matching bases. The CDR3 extends over 11 amino acids. Germline V gives CDR1 MGHDK, CDR2 SYGVNS. V gave up 6 bases and J gave up 6 bases, with 7 bases separating them. The CDR3 nucleotides read TGTGCCAGCAGGAGGGAGGATACGCAGTATTTT. Amino acids: CASRREDTQYF. The full variable domain, its missing parts supplied by reference TRBV25-1 and TRBJ2-3, is EADIYQTPRYLVIGTGKKITLECSQTMGHDKMYWYQQDPGMELHLIHYSYGVNSTEKGDLSSESTVSRIRTEHFPLTLESARPSHTSQYLCASRREDTQYFGPGTRLTVL.

This rearrangement joins TRBV11-2 to TRBJ2-3, with TRBD2 identical over 15 bases. After removal of 5 bases from V and 5 bases from J, the junction contained 5 bases not matched to a gene. This CDR3 region has 16 residues. The germline gives CDR1 SGHAT, CDR2 FQNNGV. In nucleotides, the CDR3 is TGTGCCAGCAGCCCCCGGACTAGCGGGAGGGTAGATACGCAGTATTTT. This encodes CASSPRTSGRVDTQYF.

The rearrangement joins TRBV7-2 to TRBJ2-7, with TRBD2 as a possible D gene (6 bases). The V end lost 5 bases, the J end lost 0 bases, and 14 bases lay between the germline ends. CDR1 is SGHTA, CDR2 FQGNSA, per germline. There are 15 residues in the CDR3. The CDR3 sequence: CASSEQRVYSYEQYF. The CDR3 nucleotides read TGTGCCAGCAGCGAGCAGCGGGTCTACTCCTACGAGCAGTACTTC.